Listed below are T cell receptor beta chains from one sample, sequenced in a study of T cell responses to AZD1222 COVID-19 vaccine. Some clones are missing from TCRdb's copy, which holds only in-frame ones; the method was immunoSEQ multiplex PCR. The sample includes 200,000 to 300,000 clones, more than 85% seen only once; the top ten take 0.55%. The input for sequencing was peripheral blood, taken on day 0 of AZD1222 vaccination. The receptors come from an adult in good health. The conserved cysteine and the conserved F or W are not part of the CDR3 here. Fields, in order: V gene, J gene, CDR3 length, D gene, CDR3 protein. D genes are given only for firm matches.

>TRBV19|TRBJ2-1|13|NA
ASSVSGRSYNEQF
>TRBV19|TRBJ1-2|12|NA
ASQGGYANYGYT
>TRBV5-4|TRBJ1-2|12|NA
ASSPVDGGYGYT
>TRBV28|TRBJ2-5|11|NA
ASSLMGSETQY
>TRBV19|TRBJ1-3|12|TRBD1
ASRKTGDGNTIY
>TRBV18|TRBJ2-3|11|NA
ASSARGGDTQY
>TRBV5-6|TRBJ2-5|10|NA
ASSLPEATQY
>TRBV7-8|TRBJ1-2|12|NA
ASSSPQALRGYT
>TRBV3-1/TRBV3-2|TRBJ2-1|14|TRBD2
ASSPGLAGNYNEQF
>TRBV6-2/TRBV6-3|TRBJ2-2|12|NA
ASSTGNLGGELF
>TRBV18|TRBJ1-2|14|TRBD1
ASSPTGTQTNYGYT
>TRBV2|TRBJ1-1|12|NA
ASSIQAMNTEAF
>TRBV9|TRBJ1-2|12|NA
ASSVGGANYGYT
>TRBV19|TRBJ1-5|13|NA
ASSRDVEWDQPQH
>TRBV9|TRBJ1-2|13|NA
ASSVRPGVTYGYT
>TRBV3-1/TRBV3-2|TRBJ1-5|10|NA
ASGGRNQPQH
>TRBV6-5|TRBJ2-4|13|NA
ASSYSMGTGNIQY
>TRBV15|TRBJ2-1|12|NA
ATSRDVIYNEQF
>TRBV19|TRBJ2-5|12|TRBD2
ASSRTSPAGTQY
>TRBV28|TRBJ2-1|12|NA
ASSRRGAYNEQF
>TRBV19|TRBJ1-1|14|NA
ASSTSRGGGNTEAF
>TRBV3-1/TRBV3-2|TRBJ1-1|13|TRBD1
ASSHTGTGWTEAF
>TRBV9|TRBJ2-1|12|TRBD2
ASSKTSGSYEQF
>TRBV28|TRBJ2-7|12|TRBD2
ASSGAGGGYEQY
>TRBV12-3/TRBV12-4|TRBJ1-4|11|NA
ASTLTRGEKLF
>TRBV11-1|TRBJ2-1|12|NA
ASSSYRAYNEQF
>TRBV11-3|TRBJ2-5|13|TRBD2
ASSLAGGRTETQY
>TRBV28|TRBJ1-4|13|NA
ASSFRGRGNEKLF
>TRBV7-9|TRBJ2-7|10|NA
ASSSQNDEQY
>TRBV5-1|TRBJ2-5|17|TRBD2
ASSLGGLAGGRGQETQY
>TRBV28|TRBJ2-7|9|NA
ASSSGLRQY
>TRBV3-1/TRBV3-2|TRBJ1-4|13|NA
ASSQVAEYNEKLF
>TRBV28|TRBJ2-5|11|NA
ASSPPAGWTQY
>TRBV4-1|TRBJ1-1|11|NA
ASSQAGVTEAF
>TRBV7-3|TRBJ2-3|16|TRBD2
ASSFPPTPSGGRDTQY
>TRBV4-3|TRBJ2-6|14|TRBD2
ASSQDGTSGANVLT
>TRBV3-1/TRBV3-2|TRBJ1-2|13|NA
ASSHRGNGGYGYT
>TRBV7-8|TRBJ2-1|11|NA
ASSRASYNEQF
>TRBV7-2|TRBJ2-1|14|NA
ASSLAYRVLSNEQF
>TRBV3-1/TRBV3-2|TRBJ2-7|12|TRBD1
ASSSPGQAHEQY
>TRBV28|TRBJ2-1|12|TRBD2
ASSSGVPGNEQF